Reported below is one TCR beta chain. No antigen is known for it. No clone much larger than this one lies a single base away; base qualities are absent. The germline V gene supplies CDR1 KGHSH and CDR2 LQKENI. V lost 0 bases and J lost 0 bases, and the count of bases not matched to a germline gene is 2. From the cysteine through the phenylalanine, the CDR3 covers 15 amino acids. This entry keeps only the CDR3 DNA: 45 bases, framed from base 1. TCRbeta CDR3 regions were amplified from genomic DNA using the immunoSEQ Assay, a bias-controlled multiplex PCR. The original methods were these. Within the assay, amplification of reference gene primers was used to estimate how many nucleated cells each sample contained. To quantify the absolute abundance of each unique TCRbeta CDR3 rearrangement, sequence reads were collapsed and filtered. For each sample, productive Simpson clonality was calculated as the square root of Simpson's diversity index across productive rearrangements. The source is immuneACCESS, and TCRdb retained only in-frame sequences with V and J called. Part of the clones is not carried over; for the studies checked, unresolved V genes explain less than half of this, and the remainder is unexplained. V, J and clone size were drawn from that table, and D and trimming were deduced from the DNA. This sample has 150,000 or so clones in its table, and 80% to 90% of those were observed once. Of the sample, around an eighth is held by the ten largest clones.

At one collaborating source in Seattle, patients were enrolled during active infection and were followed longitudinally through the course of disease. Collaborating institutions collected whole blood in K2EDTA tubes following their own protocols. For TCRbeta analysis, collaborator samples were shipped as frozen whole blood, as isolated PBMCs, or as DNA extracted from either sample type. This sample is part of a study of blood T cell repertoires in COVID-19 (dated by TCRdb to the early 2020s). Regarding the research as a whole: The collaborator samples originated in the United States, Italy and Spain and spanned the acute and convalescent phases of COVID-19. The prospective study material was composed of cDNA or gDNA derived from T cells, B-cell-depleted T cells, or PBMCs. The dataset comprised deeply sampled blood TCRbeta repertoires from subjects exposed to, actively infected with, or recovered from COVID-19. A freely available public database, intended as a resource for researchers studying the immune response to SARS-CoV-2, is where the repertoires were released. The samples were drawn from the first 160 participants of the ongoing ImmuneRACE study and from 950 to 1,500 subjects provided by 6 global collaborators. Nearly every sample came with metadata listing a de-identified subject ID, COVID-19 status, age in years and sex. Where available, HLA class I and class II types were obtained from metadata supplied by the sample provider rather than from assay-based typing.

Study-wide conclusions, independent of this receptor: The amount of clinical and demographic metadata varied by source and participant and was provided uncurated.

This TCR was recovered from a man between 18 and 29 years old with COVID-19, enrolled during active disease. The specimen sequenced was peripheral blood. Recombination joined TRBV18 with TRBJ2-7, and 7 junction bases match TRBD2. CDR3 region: CASSPPGGSSYEQYF. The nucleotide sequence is TGTGCCAGCTCACCACCGGGCGGGAGCTCCTACGAGCAGTACTTC.